This is a list of T cell receptor beta chains from one sample in a study of neurological immune-mediated disorders. TCRdb analysed the 5' RACE reads with MiXCR anew, one entry per CDR3 protein. This sample has around 79,000 distinct CDR3 sequences; 13% to 15% occur once, and the top ten carry roughly 7%. Sequencing was carried out using PBMCs. The receptors derive from a woman in her fifties or sixties in good health. CDR3s leave out the opening cysteine and the closing phenylalanine or tryptophan. Fields, in order: V gene, J gene, CDR3 protein.

>TRBV7-2|TRBJ2-1
ASSLASGVYNEQF
>TRBV5-1|TRBJ2-3
ASSWDSRTDTQY
>TRBV5-1|TRBJ2-1
ASSLIAESFNEQF
>TRBV18|TRBJ2-1
ASSQGGFEQF
>TRBV7-9|TRBJ1-3
ASSSDNSGNTIY
>TRBV5-1|TRBJ2-1
ASSLGTSNEQF
>TRBV20-1|TRBJ1-1
SAREDMNTEAF
>TRBV5-1|TRBJ2-1
ASSLADRSSYNEQF
>TRBV7-9|TRBJ2-5
ASGKSNQETQY
>TRBV7-2|TRBJ2-1
ASSLSSNEQF
>TRBV15|TRBJ1-3
ATSRGWGGSGNTIY
>TRBV5-1|TRBJ1-1
ASTDGVGTHTEAF
>TRBV5-1|TRBJ1-2
ASSRSGGSEDYGYT
>TRBV5-1|TRBJ1-2
ASSLGGFYGYT
>TRBV28|TRBJ1-5
ASSTRTGSGNQPQH
>TRBV28|TRBJ2-1
ASSLWGPGGDEQF
>TRBV5-5|TRBJ2-7
ASSPQTGAGAYEQY
>TRBV7-6|TRBJ2-1
ASSGLDRTSYNEQF
>TRBV6-2/TRBV6-3|TRBJ1-5
ASSLNPKVGSRSNQPQH
>TRBV28|TRBJ2-3
ASSLDGIASREQY
>TRBV7-9|TRBJ1-6
ASLDRNNSPLH
>TRBV7-9|TRBJ2-7
ASSPDEQY
>TRBV20-1|TRBJ1-2
SAPGRDSLNGYT
>TRBV12-3/TRBV12-4|TRBJ2-5
ASRQTSDLQETQY
>TRBV6-5|TRBJ1-3
ASSYSRGASGNTIY
>TRBV24-1|TRBJ1-2
ATSVTGGGGYT
>TRBV5-1|TRBJ1-5
ASSSTGPDQPQH
>TRBV7-2|TRBJ2-1
ASSLDWQSNEQF
>TRBV15|TRBJ2-1
ATSYRRGNEQF
>TRBV5-1|TRBJ2-1
ASSPDGRSYNEQF
>TRBV11-1|TRBJ1-1
ASSLGLSGYAEAF
>TRBV7-2|TRBJ2-6
ASSPARRAGTNVPT
>TRBV5-1|TRBJ2-5
ASSLVVAGDQQETQY
>TRBV7-3|TRBJ2-1
ASSPSGWVGYNEQF
>TRBV4-2|TRBJ1-2
ASSQVRDSYGYT
>TRBV7-2|TRBJ2-7
ASSTRGPGGRDAYEQY
>TRBV10-2|TRBJ2-7
ASSIAGRAYEQY
>TRBV15|TRBJ2-7
ATSRDLARGVHEQY
>TRBV18|TRBJ2-2
ASSPFDRGNGELS
>TRBV5-1|TRBJ1-6
ASSLMTGEDSPLH
>TRBV7-8|TRBJ2-5
ASSHRPAGGRFRVTQY
>TRBV5-1|TRBJ1-2
ASSPGQGALSNYGYT
>TRBV3-1|TRBJ1-5
ASSQGVQPQH
>TRBV7-2|TRBJ2-3
ASSPFSFGDTQY
>TRBV20-1|TRBJ2-1
SASDQPGGIGNEQF
>TRBV12-3/TRBV12-4|TRBJ2-3
ASSPLGPSDTQY
>TRBV6-6|TRBJ2-1
ASSSRGLKINEQF
>TRBV5-6|TRBJ2-5
ASSSLDGIQTQY
>TRBV7-6|TRBJ1-1
VSNLNSMHTEAF
>TRBV12-3/TRBV12-4|TRBJ1-5
ASSWEGGSNQPQH
>TRBV28|TRBJ1-5
ASRVGGGNQPQH
>TRBV5-1|TRBJ2-1
ASSAGPGAPREQF
>TRBV12-3/TRBV12-4|TRBJ2-7
ASSLGKRESHEQY
>TRBV5-1|TRBJ1-2
ASSLAGGGNIAYGYT
>TRBV18|TRBJ2-2
ASSPPGASSGSTGELF
>TRBV5-1|TRBJ2-7
ASSLGWNSYEQY
>TRBV14|TRBJ1-2
ASSQQFLASSNYGYT